These 31 T cell receptor beta chains were all obtained from the same sample, sequenced in a study of blood T cell repertoires in COVID-19. The data were produced by immunoSEQ multiplex PCR, yet TCRdb's version contains in-frame clones alone and is incomplete. There are tens of thousands of clones in the sample; 89% occur only once, and roughly 5% lies in the top ten. The material sequenced was peripheral blood. The receptors here all came from a man in his 60s with COVID-19, enrolled during active disease.

The rearrangement joins TRBV15 to TRBJ2-1; D is perhaps TRBD1 (6 bases). The CDR3 totals 18 residues. Trimming cost V 2 bases and J 8 bases, with 25 bases left between them. Germline V gives CDR1 LNHNV, CDR2 YYDKDF (reference sequence). The CDR3 bases are TGTGCCACCAGCAGAACGAGGACCCCGGGACAAGGCAGGGATGAGCAGTTCTTC. It yields the protein CATSRTRTPGQGRDEQFF.

The rearrangement uses TRBV5-1 and TRBJ1-5; 8 bases map to TRBD1. Germline-derived CDR1 and CDR2 are SGHRS and YFSETQ. The CDR3 consists of 15 residues. After removal of 4 bases from V and 4 bases from J, the junction contained 7 bases not matched to a gene. The CDR3 loop reads CASSHTGGPNQPQHF. The CDR3 DNA is TGCGCCAGCAGCCATACAGGGGGACCTAATCAGCCCCAGCATTTT.

V usage is TRBV7-9 and J usage is TRBJ1-1, with D hard to call. The germline CDR1 and CDR2 sequences are SEHNR and FQNEAQ (reference sequence). The CDR3 consists of 14 residues. Trimming took 8 bases from V and 0 from J, leaving 13 bases between them. The CDR3 loop reads CASGPGYMNTEAFF. For the CDR3, the DNA is TGTGCCAGCGGCCCGGGGTATATGAACACTGAAGCTTTCTTT.

The chain is built from TRBV3-1 (or the pseudogene TRBV3-2) and TRBJ2-7, with TRBD2 identical over 16 bases. The CDR3 totals 16 residues. CDR1 is LGHDT and CDR2 is YNNKEL in the germline V gene (reference sequence). V dropped 3 bases and J dropped 5; count of bases not matched to a gene: 4. CDR3 bases: TGTGCCAGCAGCCAGGGACTAGCGGGAGGGCCCCACGAGCAGTACTTC. Its protein product is CASSQGLAGGPHEQYF.

This chain joins TRBV10-1 and TRBJ2-3, with D perhaps matching TRBD1 (6 bases). Germline V lookup: CDR1 WNHNN, CDR2 SYGVQD (reference sequence). The CDR3 covers 16 residues. V gave up 0 bases and J gave up 3 bases, with 13 bases separating them. The CDR3 loop reads CASSESGGAGTDTQYF. The CDR3 DNA follows: TGCGCCAGCAGTGAGTCTGGGGGCGCGGGTACAGATACGCAGTATTTT.

This chain joins TRBV28 and TRBJ2-3; the D gene is possibly TRBD2 (7 bases). V gave up 6 bases and J gave up 4 bases, with 20 bases separating them. Germline CDR1 MDHEN, CDR2 SYDVKM. This CDR3 is 16 amino acids long. The CDR3 DNA reads TGTGCCAGCAGCCTGCCCCCGGGGGGCACGGCAGATACGCAGTATTTT. Its translation is CASSLPPGGTADTQYF.

The rearrangement uses TRBV11-3 and TRBJ2-7; 8 bases fit TRBD2. The CDR3 spans 17 residues. Germline assignment: CDR1 SGHNT and CDR2 YENEEA. Trimming removed 4 bases from V and 0 bases from J; junction bases left unmatched: 11. This CDR3 is CASSSLAGTYSSYEQYF. The CDR3 bases are TGTGCCAGCAGCTCCCTAGCGGGTACTTATAGCTCCTACGAGCAGTACTTC.

The chain combines TRBV15 with TRBJ2-3, with 9 bases matching TRBD1. Per germline, CDR1 LNHNV and CDR2 YYDKDF (reference sequence). V was pared by 6 bases and J by 11 bases, with 12 bases of the junction left unmatched. The CDR3 is 14 amino acids. The CDR3 loop reads CATRRDRVSLMQYF. The CDR3 nucleotides are TGTGCCACCAGGAGGGACAGGGTTTCCCTCATGCAGTATTTT.

The genes are TRBV3-1 (or the pseudogene TRBV3-2) and TRBJ2-7; 8 bases fit TRBD2. Germline CDR1 and CDR2: LGHDT and YNNKEL (reference sequence). The length of the CDR3 is 15 residues. The junction had 4 bases not matched to a gene; V was cut back by 1 base and J by 2 bases. CDR3 nucleotide sequence: TGTGCCAGCAGCCAAGGGGTTAGCGGGACCTACGAGCAGTACTTC. Translated: CASSQGVSGTYEQYF.

This chain links TRBV5-1 with TRBJ1-1; TRBD1 matches 9 bases. The V gene end was trimmed by 4 bases and the J gene end by 6 bases; junction bases not matched to a gene: 10. The CDR3 sequence is 15 residues long. Germline CDR1 SGHRS, CDR2 YFSETQ. The CDR3 protein is CASSPTGGTGAEAFF. CDR3 bases: TGCGCCAGCAGCCCGACAGGGGGAACAGGAGCTGAAGCTTTCTTT.

The V gene is TRBV7-3, the J gene TRBJ2-1; 7 nucleotides agree with TRBD2. CDR3 length equals 14 residues. Trimming removed 3 bases from V and 7 bases from J; junction bases left unmatched: 6. CDR1 is SGHTA and CDR2 is FQGTGA in the germline V gene. The CDR3 loop reads CASSFSGGENEQFF. The CDR3, as DNA: TGTGCCAGCAGCTTCTCGGGAGGCGAGAATGAGCAGTTCTTC.

The chain links TRBV9 to TRBJ1-5; no clear D. Per the germline V gene, CDR1 is SGDLS and CDR2 is YYNGEE. The CDR3 is 15 residues long. Trimming removed 0 bases from V and 3 bases from J, with 10 bases in between. CDR3: CASSVGRDYNQPQHF. CDR3 DNA sequence: TGTGCCAGCAGCGTAGGCCGGGATTACAATCAGCCCCAGCATTTT. Filled out from reference TRBV9 and TRBJ1-5, the complete variable domain reads DSGVTQTPKHLITATGQRVTLRCSPRSGDLSVYWYQQSLDQGLQFLIQYYNGEERAKGNILERFSAQQFPDLHSELNLSSLELGDSALYFCASSVGRDYNQPQHFGDGTRLSIL.

This sequence joins TRBV5-6 and TRBJ1-1, with D perhaps TRBD1 (5 bases). Germline V gene sequence: CDR1 SGHDT, CDR2 YYEEEE. Trimming pared 4 bases from V and 8 bases from J, leaving 12 bases between. The CDR3 is 12 residues long. CDR3 region: CASSPGGAEAFF. The CDR3, as DNA: TGTGCCAGCAGCCCGGGTGGGGCAGAAGCTTTCTTT.

The rearrangement joins TRBV5-1 to TRBJ2-7; TRBD2 is a possible D gene (5 bases). V dropped 2 bases and J dropped 2 bases, with 11 bases sitting between them. Germline lookup yields CDR1 SGHRS and CDR2 YFSETQ. CDR3 length: 14 residues. The CDR3 nucleotides are TGCGCCAGCAGCTTTACTAGTGGAACCTACGAGCAGTACTTC. Its translation: CASSFTSGTYEQYF. Supplemented by reference TRBV5-1 and TRBJ2-7, the full variable domain reads KAGVTQTPRYLIKTRGQQVTLSCSPISGHRSVSWYQQTPGQGLQFLFEYFSETQRNKGNFPGRFSGRQFSNSRSEMNVSTLELGDSALYLCASSFTSGTYEQYFGPGTRLTVT.

The rearrangement joins TRBV19 to TRBJ1-1; TRBD1 might be the D (6 bases). In germline, CDR1 is LNHDA, CDR2 SQIVND (reference sequence). V lost 4 bases and J 1 base, leaving 10 bases between the germline ends. There are 14 residues in the CDR3. CDR3 sequence reads: CASSTTGWNTEAFF. CDR3 DNA: TGTGCCAGTAGTACCACAGGGTGGAACACTGAAGCTTTCTTT.

The V and J genes are TRBV28 and TRBJ1-3; D is possibly TRBD1 (5 bases). Germline V gene lookup returns CDR1 MDHEN and CDR2 SYDVKM. Trimming took off 6 bases at V and 0 bases at J, with 9 bases between the two ends. The length of the CDR3 is 14 residues. CDR3 sequence: CASREGNSGNTIYF. The CDR3 DNA reads TGTGCCAGCAGGGAGGGGAACTCTGGAAACACCATATATTTT.

The sample holds one count of this clone. V is TRBV7-2 and J is TRBJ1-2; 10 bases line up with TRBD1. With V trimmed by 5 bases and J by 7 bases, 10 bases remained unmatched. Germline V CDR1 and CDR2: SGHTA, FQGNSA. CDR3 length equals 15 residues. The CDR3 sequence is CASSALGQGTRGYTF. CDR3 coding DNA: TGTGCCAGCAGCGCCTTGGGACAGGGGACCCGTGGCTACACCTTC.

The sample holds a few counts of this clone. The CDR3 loop reads CASEGQTQLGTQYF. In DNA, the CDR3 is TGTGCCAGCGAGGGACAGACTCAGCTAGGGACCCAGTACTTC. The chain couples TRBV11-2 to TRBJ2-5, with 7 bases identical to TRBD1. The CDR3 contains 14 residues. V lost 8 bases and J lost 7; bases outside the gene matches: 13. Germline CDR1 SGHAT, CDR2 FQNNGV. Based on the CDR3 plus reference TRBV11-2 and TRBJ2-5, the full variable domain is EAGVAQSPRYKIIEKRQSVAFWCNPISGHATLYWYQQILGQGPKLLIQFQNNGVVDDSQLPKDRFSAERLKGVDSTLKIQPAKLEDSAVYLCASEGQTQLGTQYFGPGTRLLVL.

J is TRBJ2-3 and V is TRBV28, with 10 bases that match TRBD2. The CDR3 extends over 15 amino acids. V trimming: 4 bases; J trimming: 5 bases; junction bases outside the gene matches: 6. Germline loops: CDR1 MDHEN, CDR2 SYDVKM. CDR3 sequence (DNA): TGTGCCAGCAGTTCTTCTAGCGGGGGTCGAGATACGCAGTATTTT. Its translation is CASSSSSGGRDTQYF. The complete variable domain, with remaining parts taken from reference TRBV28 and TRBJ2-3, reads DVKVTQSSRYLVKRTGEKVFLECVQDMDHENMFWYRQDPGLGLRLIYFSYDVKMKEKGDIPEGYSVSREKKERFSLILESASTNQTSMYLCASSSSSGGRDTQYFGPGTRLTVL.

This clone was recorded only once. The CDR3 loop reads CASSQKDRGRADTQYF. In DNA, the CDR3 is TGCGCCAGCAGCCAGAAAGACAGGGGAAGGGCAGATACGCAGTATTTT. V is TRBV4-1 and J is TRBJ2-3; TRBD1 matches at 8 bases. The CDR3 spans 16 residues. After removal of 3 bases from V and 4 bases from J, the junction contained 9 bases not matched to a gene. Germline CDR1 is MGHRA and CDR2 is YSYEKL.

CDR3 sequence: CAWSLSGNTDTQYF. The CDR3 bases are TGTGCCTGGAGTCTTAGCGGGAACACAGATACGCAGTATTTT. The V call is TRBV30, the J call TRBJ2-3; TRBD2 matches at 8 bases. Looked up from germline, CDR1 is GTSNPN and CDR2 is SVGIG (reference sequence). With V trimmed by 2 bases and J by 2 bases, 3 bases remained unmatched. CDR3 length: 14 amino acids.

This rearrangement joins TRBV3-1 (or the pseudogene TRBV3-2) to TRBJ2-3; no reliable D call. Germline CDR1 is LGHDT and CDR2 is YNNKEL (reference sequence). Trimming removed 3 bases from V and 4 bases from J, with 8 bases in between. The CDR3 has 13 amino acids. In DNA, the CDR3 is TGTGCCAGCAGCCACCCCGTTTCAGATACGCAGTATTTT. It is translated as CASSHPVSDTQYF.

The chain joins TRBV28 to TRBJ1-5; perhaps TRBD1 as D (5 bases). The germline CDR1 and CDR2 sequences are MDHEN and SYDVKM. The V end was cut by 2 bases, the J end by 5 bases, with 7 bases between. CDR3 length: 13 residues. The CDR3 DNA reads TGTGCCAGCAGTTTAACAGGTGATCAGCCCCAGCATTTT. This gives the protein CASSLTGDQPQHF.

The rearrangement joins TRBV7-8 to TRBJ1-4; D perhaps matches TRBD1 (6 bases). In germline, CDR1 is SGHVS, CDR2 FQNEAQ. V was shortened by 5 bases and J by 0 bases, with 10 bases between the two germline ends. The CDR3 totals 15 residues. The CDR3 DNA reads TGTGCCAGCAGCGCACAGGGCCCAACTAATGAAAAACTGTTTTTT. Translating it yields CASSAQGPTNEKLFF.

The chain combines TRBV25-1 with TRBJ2-1, with 13 nucleotides matching TRBD2. CDR1 MGHDK and CDR2 SYGVNS come from the germline V gene. The length of the CDR3 is 15 residues. The V segment lost 4 bases and the J segment 7 bases; nucleotides outside the gene matches: 4. CDR3 loop: CASSAPGLAGNEQFF. The CDR3 nucleotides are TGTGCCAGCAGTGCACCGGGACTAGCGGGGAATGAGCAGTTCTTC.

The CDR3 sequence: CASSPGLAIGELFF. The CDR3 DNA follows: TGTGCCAGCAGTCCGGGACTAGCGATAGGGGAGCTGTTTTTT. The chain carries TRBV5-5 and TRBJ2-2, with 10 bases lining up with TRBD2. This CDR3 spans 14 amino acids. After removal of 5 bases from V and 8 bases from J, the junction contained 6 bases not matched to a gene. Germline V gene lookup returns CDR1 SGHKS and CDR2 YYEKEE (reference sequence).

The chain recombines TRBV28 with TRBJ2-4; possibly TRBD1 for D (6 bases). Germline loops: CDR1 MDHEN, CDR2 SYDVKM. The CDR3 is made up of 16 amino acids. Trimming left V 6 bases short and J 0 bases short, with 15 bases between. Written as DNA, the CDR3 is TGTGCCAGCAGGTCAGGGGATCCCGGAGCCAAAAACATTCAGTACTTC. Translated, it gives CASRSGDPGAKNIQYF.

This sequence joins TRBV21-1 and TRBJ1-2. TRBV21-1 constitutes a pseudogene. This CDR3 region has 12 residues. The chain's CDR3 is CASSTGYYGYTF. DNA for the CDR3: TGTGCCAGCAGCACCGGGTACTATGGCTACACCTTC.

This sequence joins TRBV2 and TRBJ1-2; 11 bases map to TRBD1. Looked up from germline, CDR1 is SNHLY and CDR2 is FYNNEI. After removal of 6 bases from V and 4 bases from J, the junction contained 4 bases not matched to a gene. The CDR3 consists of 14 residues. The CDR3 region is CASRSGTGGYGYTF. CDR3 DNA sequence: TGTGCCAGCAGATCCGGGACAGGGGGCTATGGCTACACCTTC. The entire variable domain, with the rest obtained from reference TRBV2 and TRBJ1-2, is as follows: EPEVTQTPSHQVTQMGQEVILRCVPISNHLYFYWYRQILGQKVEFLVSFYNNEISEKSEIFDDQFSVERPDGSNFTLKIRSTKLEDSAMYFCASRSGTGGYGYTFGSGTRLTVV.

The J gene is TRBJ2-3, the V gene TRBV28; 7 nucleotides agree with TRBD2. Per the germline V gene, CDR1 is MDHEN and CDR2 is SYDVKM. J gave up 3 bases and V 9 bases, and 6 bases lay outside the gene matches. CDR3 length: 13 amino acids. CDR3 DNA sequence: TGTGCCAGTAAGCGGGATCCGACAGATACGCAGTATTTT. Amino acid sequence: CASKRDPTDTQYF.

The chain uses TRBV28 and TRBJ1-5, with D possibly being TRBD1 (5 bases). The V end was cut by 8 bases, the J end by 7 bases, with 18 bases between. Per germline, CDR1 MDHEN and CDR2 SYDVKM. This CDR3 contains 14 residues. The CDR3: CASRGGDLGQPQHF. The CDR3, as DNA: TGTGCCAGCCGCGGGGGGGATTTAGGGCAGCCCCAGCATTTT. Supplemented by reference TRBV28 and TRBJ1-5, the full variable domain reads DVKVTQSSRYLVKRTGEKVFLECVQDMDHENMFWYRQDPGLGLRLIYFSYDVKMKEKGDIPEGYSVSREKKERFSLILESASTNQTSMYLCASRGGDLGQPQHFGDGTRLSIL.